What follows are 4 T cell receptor beta chains derived from one specimen sequenced in a study of post-analysis software for immune sequencing data. Carried by the TCR beta cDNA libraries were unique molecular identifiers. MiXCR, run by TCRdb on the PCR reads, gives a single entry per CDR3 protein. The repertoire consists of hundreds of thousands of distinct CDR3 sequences, with approximately 38% occurring once and the leading ten covering roughly an eighth. Points from the study as a whole: Relative to controls, patients had five TRBV segments at higher frequency, with TRBV5-6, TRBV5-1 and TRBV20-1 among these.

Their antigens are not known. Material: blood. Receptors originate from a girl aged 5-17 years with multiple sclerosis.

On this clonotype itself: A junction end diverges from the germline sequence, so it may reflect a read error. This chain joins TRBV20-1 and TRBJ2-6; possibly TRBD1 for D (5 bases). This CDR3 region has 15 residues. Germline lookup yields CDR1 DFQATT and CDR2 SNEGSKA (reference sequence). CDR3 protein: CSASDRNSGANVRTF. CDR3 DNA sequence: TGCAGTGCTAGCGACCGCAACTCTGGGGCCAACGTCCGGACTTTC.

This clonotype was recorded a few times. The V and J genes are TRBV6-2 or TRBV6-3 and TRBJ1-5; possible D gene TRBD1, 6 bases. V dropped 10 bases and J dropped 3 bases, with 19 bases sitting between them. This CDR3 has 15 residues. Germline CDR1 MNHEY, CDR2 SVGEGT. CDR3 loop: CATSEAGANNQPQHF. In DNA, the CDR3 is TGTGCCACCTCAGAGGCAGGGGCAAACAATCAGCCCCAGCATTTT.

This clonotype was seen a handful of times. The chain recombines TRBV4-1 with TRBJ2-7, with D perhaps TRBD1 (6 bases). The CDR3 sequence is 16 residues long. Germline CDR1 and CDR2: MGHRA and YSYEKL. V was pared by 3 bases and J by 0 bases, with 15 bases between. CDR3 amino acids: CASSQTPTGSSYEQYF. The CDR3 DNA reads TGCGCCAGCAGCCAGACCCCGACAGGTAGCTCCTACGAGCAGTACTTC.

A few counts support this clonotype. The gene calls are TRBV4-3 and TRBJ2-5; possibly TRBD2 for D (5 bases). Trimming removed 1 base at V and 3 bases at J, with 12 bases between. The germline V gene has CDR1 LGHNA and CDR2 YSLEER. The CDR3 covers 15 residues. CDR3 amino acids: CASSQGGEREETQYF. DNA for the CDR3: TGCGCCAGCAGCCAAGGAGGTGAGAGGGAAGAGACCCAGTACTTC.